The 3 T cell receptor beta chains below were found in one sample sequenced in a study of T-cell memory formation after mild COVID-19 (TCRdb year 2021). Library creation used 5' RACE. Sequencing relied on an Illumina NovaSeq 6000. TCRdb itself trimmed the public reads at Q25 with fastp, ran MiXCR and retained productive beta chains. Every CDR3 protein is listed once, alongside the most common genes and DNA of its rows. For this sample the table gives a few hundred thousand distinct CDR3 sequences, of which 8% to 11% were detected only once. The ten largest clones represent 3% of the sample. Sample: PBMCs or a T cell subset sorted from them (not recorded which). The receptors stem from a man between 18 and 35 years old who had mild COVID-19 (a few samples of this study predate the infection). The sample titles of this study are shuffled in the database, so cell type and time point are left out; the donor was told from shared clones.

This clonotype was picked up a small number of times. The chain employs TRBV7-2 and TRBJ2-4; 7 nucleotides line up with TRBD1. The V segment lost 7 bases and the J segment 3 bases; nucleotides outside the gene matches: 9. The CDR3 is made up of 15 amino acids. CDR1 and CDR2 from the germline V gene are SGHTA and FQGNSA. The CDR3 is CASTLTGTGKNIQYF. The CDR3 DNA follows: TGTGCCAGCACCCTGACAGGGACGGGCAAAAACATTCAGTACTTC.

This clonotype was recorded at least ten times. V and J are TRBV5-1 and TRBJ2-5; possibly TRBD2 for D (5 bases). Germline assignment: CDR1 SGHRS and CDR2 YFSETQ. The CDR3 runs to 13 residues. V was shortened by 0 bases and J by 5 bases, with 8 bases between the two germline ends. CDR3 sequence reads: CASSLGAGETQYF. The CDR3 nucleotides are TGCGCCAGCAGCTTGGGTGCGGGTGAGACCCAGTACTTC.

The gene calls are TRBV4-1 and TRBJ1-1, with TRBD1 matching over 7 bases. The V gene end was trimmed by 0 bases and the J gene end by 4 bases; junction bases not matched to a gene: 8. In germline, CDR1 is MGHRA, CDR2 YSYEKL. This CDR3 spans 16 amino acids. The CDR3 DNA reads TGCGCCAGCAGCCAAGAGCGACAGGGAAGGGGCACTGAAGCTTTCTTT. It is translated as CASSQERQGRGTEAFF.